The 7 T cell receptor beta chains in this list originate from one sample, sequenced in a study of shared clonotypes between healthy human individuals (dated by TCRdb to about 2020). The method was the immunoSEQ multiplex PCR assay. Entries here come from immuneACCESS through TCRdb and include only in-frame sequences with V and J called. Some clones fail to appear in such tables; in the studies checked, an unresolved V gene covers under half of the shortfall, and the cause of the remainder is unknown. The sample table contains approximately 2.3 million clones; only one count was recorded for 90% to 95% of them. About 0.39% of the sample lies in the top ten. Input material: naive CD4+ T cells from PBMCs. According to the study, the label for this sample's cell subset or site signals: CD45RA+ positively selected. The source is a man between 18 and 29 years old in good health. Some clones in this sample may be carry-over from other donors' samples.

This chain connects TRBV2 to TRBJ2-7, with D possibly matching TRBD2 (6 bases). The V end was cut by 9 bases, the J end by 3 bases, with 15 bases between. The CDR3 has 13 residues. Per germline, CDR1 SNHLY and CDR2 FYNNEI. CDR3 coding DNA: TGTGCCAGTAGTCCGGGACTCGTCTACGAGCAGTACTTC. The encoded protein is CASSPGLVYEQYF.

The rearrangement uses TRBV5-1 and TRBJ2-7, with 8 bases lining up with TRBD2. Germline V gives CDR1 SGHRS, CDR2 YFSETQ. V shed 0 bases and J 2 bases; nucleotides not matched to a gene: 4. CDR3 length: 15 residues. The CDR3 coding sequence is TGCGCCAGCAGCTTGGGAATAGCGGGGACCTACGAGCAGTACTTC. Its protein product is CASSLGIAGTYEQYF. Using reference TRBV5-1 and TRBJ2-7 for the parts outside the CDR3, the full variable domain is KAGVTQTPRYLIKTRGQQVTLSCSPISGHRSVSWYQQTPGQGLQFLFEYFSETQRNKGNFPGRFSGRQFSNSRSEMNVSTLELGDSALYLCASSLGIAGTYEQYFGPGTRLTVT.

This clone was observed once. The chain has TRBV6-5 and TRBJ1-2; D unresolved. CDR1 and CDR2 from the germline V gene are MNHEY and SVGAGI. CDR3 length: 15 residues. V lost 0 bases and J 0 bases, leaving 8 bases between the germline ends. CDR3 bases: TGTGCCAGCAGTTACTCGATCGGAACTAACTATGGCTACACCTTC. This sequence encodes CASSYSIGTNYGYTF.

The chain employs TRBV11-3 and TRBJ1-6; D gene uncertain. The CDR3 length is 13 residues. V shed 0 bases and J shed 10 bases, with 7 bases lying between them. CDR1 and CDR2 from the germline V gene are SGHNT and YENEEA. The CDR3 DNA reads TGTGCCAGCAGCTTAGATCTTGGGTCACCCCTCCACTTT. Translating it yields CASSLDLGSPLHF.

CDR3 coding DNA: TGTGCCAGCAGTTTACAGACAGGGGGCAAGAGGGATACGCAGTATTTT. Residues: CASSLQTGGKRDTQYF. The chain uses TRBV28 and TRBJ2-3, with 10 bases aligning to TRBD1. The V segment lost 2 bases and the J segment 6 bases; nucleotides outside the gene matches: 8. The V gene's germline CDR1 is MDHEN and CDR2 SYDVKM. The CDR3 runs to 16 residues.

V gene TRBV7-9 combines with J gene TRBJ2-1, with D maybe TRBD1 (7 bases). CDR1 and CDR2 from the germline V gene are SEHNR and FQNEAQ (reference sequence). There are 14 residues in the CDR3. V was clipped by 5 bases and J by 4 bases, with 12 bases between them. The CDR3 DNA reads as TGTGCCAGCAGCGTGCGGGACAGTTACAATGAGCAGTTCTTC. It specifies CASSVRDSYNEQFF.

The J gene is TRBJ1-5, the V gene TRBV2; tentatively, D is TRBD1 (5 bases). Germline CDR1 SNHLY, CDR2 FYNNEI. The CDR3 contains 15 residues. Trimming took off 7 bases at V and 0 bases at J, with 13 bases between the two ends. CDR3 bases: TGTGCCAGCAAATCGGGACCCTATAGCAATCAGCCCCAGCATTTT. This codes for CASKSGPYSNQPQHF.